This entry lists 9 T cell receptor beta chains sequenced from one sample in a study of T cell clonality in common variable immunodeficiency. This table comes from immunoSEQ multiplex PCR, and its TCRdb copy is limited to in-frame clones, with some not included. The sample shows 55,000 or so clones, none of them appearing just once. Sequencing input: peripheral blood mononuclear cells. The receptor source for this set is a person aged 18 to 70 in good health.

The table lists this clone with many counts. With the read ending 3 residues before the CDR3 end, the germline J gene is used to fill in that end. V gene TRBV5-5 combines with J gene TRBJ2-7; D gene ambiguous. Germline assignment: CDR1 SGHKS and CDR2 YYEKEE (reference sequence). The germline V and J ends were trimmed by 1 base and 3 bases, with 8 bases remaining between them. The CDR3 loop spans 13 amino acids. The sequenced CDR3 bases are TGTGCCAGCAGCTTGACATATCTCTACGAG. It is translated as CASSLTYLYE. The full-length CDR3 reads as CASSLTYLYEQYF.

This clone was seen ten or more times. Read data end 3 residues before the CDR3 end; the end is taken from the germline J gene. This chain links TRBV19 with TRBJ2-2; D is uncertain. Germline V CDR1 and CDR2: LNHDA, SQIVND (reference sequence). V dropped 4 bases and J dropped 10 bases, with 10 bases sitting between them. CDR3 length: 12 amino acids. CDR3 DNA, as far as it was read: TGTGCCAGTAGTAATCGACTGATGGAG. Its translation: CASSNRLME. The full CDR3 is CASSNRLMELFF.

This clone was detected ten times or more. Read coverage stops 3 residues before the CDR3 terminus; the germline J gene supplies the remainder. The chain combines TRBV7-2 with TRBJ1-2; TRBD1 is a possible D gene (6 bases). The CDR3 sequence is 15 residues long. V was shortened by 1 base and J by 4 bases, with 13 bases between the two germline ends. Germline CDR1 reads SGHTA; CDR2 reads FQGNSA. Partial CDR3 DNA: TGTGCCAGCAGCTTAGGAAACAGGGTCCTCTATGGC. It yields the protein CASSLGNRVLYG. The whole CDR3 is CASSLGNRVLYGYTF.

Regarding this clone: The CDR3 end lies 3 residues beyond the end of the read and is filled in from the germline J gene. This sequence joins TRBV2 and TRBJ2-1, with TRBD2 identical over 9 bases. The J segment lost 5 bases and the V segment lost 6 bases, leaving 11 bases of the junction unmatched. Looked up from germline, CDR1 is SNHLY and CDR2 is FYNNEI. This CDR3 comprises 16 residues. Incomplete CDR3 DNA: TGTGCCAGCAGAGGGTGGCGGGAGGGCCAGGACAATGAG. Translating gives CASRGWREGQDNE. The whole CDR3 sequence is CASRGWREGQDNEQFF. The complete variable domain, with remaining parts taken from reference TRBV2 and TRBJ2-1, reads EPEVTQTPSHQVTQMGQEVILRCVPISNHLYFYWYRQILGQKVEFLVSFYNNEISEKSEIFDDQFSVERPDGSNFTLKIRSTKLEDSAMYFCASRGWREGQDNEQFFGPGTRLTVL.

Worth noting for this clone: The read is 3 residues too short to cover the CDR3 end, so that end is filled in from the germline J gene. V is TRBV20-1 and J is TRBJ1-2, with TRBD1 matching 7 bases. The V gene's germline CDR1 is DFQATT and CDR2 SNEGSKA (reference sequence). The length of the CDR3 is 17 residues. CDR3 bases read: TGCAGTGCCCCCAACCCGGGCACAGGGGCATTGGTGGAGACC. Translating gives CSAPNPGTGALVET. Given in full, the CDR3 is CSAPNPGTGALVETYTF.

The CDR3 bases that were read are TGTGCCAGCATCTACAGCGGGGGCTCCTACAATGAC. This gives the protein CASIYSGGSYND. The complete CDR3 reads CASIYSGGSYNDYTF. The rearrangement uses TRBV7-9 and TRBJ1-2, with TRBD1 as a possible D gene (6 bases). Coverage ceases 3 residues before the CDR3 finishes, and the germline J gene fills in the end. Germline loops: CDR1 SEHNR, CDR2 FQNEAQ (reference sequence). This CDR3 has 15 residues.

This clone was recorded a few times. The read falls 3 residues short of the CDR3 end, and the missing part is taken from the germline J gene. The chain employs TRBV6-2 or TRBV6-3 and TRBJ1-2; D unclear. The CDR3 is made up of 17 amino acids. Germline V gene sequence: CDR1 MNHEY, CDR2 SVGEGT. The covered CDR3 bases are TGTGCCAGCAGTTATAAGGTTGGGAGCGGAGGCACAGATACC. It translates to CASSYKVGSGGTDT. The whole CDR3 sequence is CASSYKVGSGGTDTYTF.

This clone was seen ten or more times. With the read ending 3 residues before the CDR3 end, the germline J gene is used to fill in that end. The J gene is TRBJ2-3, the V gene TRBV7-9; D is undetermined. The ends were cut back, 8 bases at V and 4 bases at J, with 13 bases in the middle. CDR3 length: 13 amino acids. CDR1 is SEHNR, CDR2 FQNEAQ, per germline (reference sequence). The CDR3 region is CASGPSGSDTQYF. The sequenced part of the CDR3 DNA is TGTGCCAGCGGCCCGTCGGGTTCAGATACG.

A word on this clone: Sequencing ends 3 residues short of the CDR3 end; the germline J gene provides the rest. The rearrangement joins TRBV2 to TRBJ2-5; D is perhaps TRBD2 (6 bases). Per germline, CDR1 SNHLY and CDR2 FYNNEI. The CDR3 is 14 amino acids. V was pared by 3 bases and J by 1 base, with 9 bases between. CDR3 bases read: TGTGCCAGCAGTGAGTTGCGGGGCCAAGAGACC. Its protein product is CASSELRGQET. The entire CDR3 sequence reads CASSELRGQETQYF.